These 3 T cell receptor beta chains originate from one sample sequenced in a study of metastatic and nonmetastatic thyroid tumors. All patients reached thyroid surgery having received no treatment beforehand. MiXCR re-clonotyped the PCR reads for TCRdb. The profile shows approximately 90,000 clones, roughly 13% of them singletons. Source material: blood. The origin of the receptors is a female donor with papillary thyroid cancer or a benign thyroid nodule (not recorded which). Some clones in this sample may be carry-over from other donors' samples.

This clone occurred a few times. This may arise from a read error, as a much more abundant clone is one base away. The J gene is TRBJ1-1, the V gene TRBV6-5; D remains ambiguous. CDR3 length: 14 amino acids. Germline CDR1 reads MNHEY; CDR2 reads SVGAGI. Trimming took 4 bases from V and 1 from J, leaving 10 bases between them. CDR3 sequence: CASSCLPGNTEAFF. The CDR3 nucleotides read TGTGCCAGCAGTTGCCTGCCAGGGAACACTGAAGCTTTCTTT.

This clone came up a few times. This may come from a read error, since a much larger clone is one base off. V is TRBV28 and J is TRBJ2-2; a possible D gene is TRBD1 (6 bases). V was clipped by 3 bases and J by 8 bases, with 10 bases between them. Per the germline V gene, CDR1 is MDHEN and CDR2 is SYDVKM. The CDR3 spans 13 residues. The CDR3 sequence is CASSFARGGELFF. CDR3 DNA sequence: TGTGCCAGCAGTTTTGCGAGGGGGGGGGAGCTGTTTTTT.

Of note for this clone: One end of the junction does not line up with germline, which may come from a read error. The genes are TRBV30 and TRBJ1-4; D is unclear. This CDR3 is 17 amino acids long. Germline-derived CDR1 and CDR2 are GTSNPN and SVGIG (reference sequence). The CDR3 DNA sequence: TGTGCCTTGAGTGGAGGCCTAGGGATTTGGACTAATGAAAAACTGTTTTTT. Translation gives CALSGGLGIWTNEKLFF.